Following are 32 T cell receptor beta chains from one sample sequenced in a study of blood T cells in healthy people across ages. PCR was performed a second time for roughly 6 to 12 cycles using a sample-barcoded 5' primer and a J-beta primer mix. TCRdb fed the 5' RACE reads into MiXCR, producing one record per CDR3 protein. This sample carries approximately 800,000 distinct CDR3 sequences, about 55% of them seen once, and the ten largest clones take roughly 37%. Sequenced sample: blood. The origin of the receptors is a man at least 80 years old in good health.

This clonotype has a handful of counts. The chain couples TRBV6-6 to TRBJ2-1; the D gene is possibly TRBD2 (5 bases). The V end was cut by 0 bases, the J end by 9 bases, with 6 bases between. CDR3 length: 12 amino acids. Germline V gene sequence: CDR1 MNHNY, CDR2 SVGAGI (reference sequence). CDR3 loop: CASSYSGSEQFF. The CDR3 DNA reads TGTGCCAGCAGTTACTCGGGGAGTGAGCAGTTCTTC.

In this sample, this clonotype turned up a few times. This chain links TRBV7-2 with TRBJ2-1, with D possibly matching TRBD1 (5 bases). The CDR3 loop spans 17 amino acids. CDR1 SGHTA and CDR2 FQGNSA come from the germline V gene. The germline V and J ends were trimmed by 2 bases and 5 bases, with 19 bases remaining between them. The DNA for the CDR3 is TGTGCCAGCAGCTTATGGATCCCCGGCAGGGTCCACAATGAGCAGTTCTTC. Amino acids: CASSLWIPGRVHNEQFF.

This clonotype was seen more than once but under ten times. V usage is TRBV7-2 and J usage is TRBJ1-1; no clear D gene. CDR3 size: 13 residues. Trimming pared 7 bases from V and 0 bases from J, leaving 9 bases between. Germline CDR1 reads SGHTA; CDR2 reads FQGNSA. CDR3 DNA: TGTGCCAGCAAGGGCGGGATGAACACTGAAGCTTTCTTT. Translated, it gives CASKGGMNTEAFF.

V and J are TRBV7-2 and TRBJ2-7; D gene uncertain. V lost 5 bases and J 0 bases, leaving 11 bases between the germline ends. Germline lookup yields CDR1 SGHTA and CDR2 FQGNSA. The CDR3 runs to 14 residues. CDR3 residues: CASSVRSHSYEQYF. The CDR3 nucleotides are TGTGCCAGCAGCGTCAGGTCGCACTCCTACGAGCAGTACTTC. Full variable domain (remainder filled in from reference TRBV7-2 and TRBJ2-7): GAGVSQSPSNKVTEKGKDVELRCDPISGHTALYWYRQSLGQGLEFLIYFQGNSAPDKSGLPSDRFSAERTGGSVSTLTIQRTQQEDSAVYLCASSVRSHSYEQYFGPGTRLTVT.

This clonotype showed up just a few times. The J gene is TRBJ2-3, the V gene TRBV5-4; D may correspond to TRBD1 or TRBD2 (7 bases each). Trimming removed 4 bases at V and 14 bases at J, with 20 bases between. CDR1 is SGHNT, CDR2 YYREEE, per germline (reference sequence). The CDR3 is 13 amino acids. The DNA for the CDR3 is TGTGCCAGCAGCCCACCGCAGGGGGGGGACGCGTATTTT. Translation gives CASSPPQGGDAYF.

This clonotype came up a few times. The V gene is TRBV29-1, the J gene TRBJ1-2, with D unclear. Germline V gene data show CDR1 as SQVTM and CDR2 as ANQGSEA. Trimming took off 6 bases at V and 3 bases at J, with 17 bases between the two ends. There are 14 residues in the CDR3. The CDR3 DNA sequence: TGCAGCGTATCAGTCGGTCCGCCGGACTATGGCTACACCTTC. Its translation: CSVSVGPPDYGYTF.

This clonotype has just a few counts. This chain links TRBV20-1 with TRBJ2-7; D may match TRBD1 or TRBD2 (6 bases each). V was shortened by 3 bases and J by 3 bases, with 15 bases between the two germline ends. The CDR3 has 14 residues. Germline V lookup: CDR1 DFQATT, CDR2 SNEGSKA (reference sequence). The CDR3 sequence: CSASPRGTYYEQYF. The DNA of the CDR3 is TGCAGTGCTAGCCCCCGCGGGACATACTACGAGCAGTACTTC.

This chain links TRBV12-3 or TRBV12-4 with TRBJ2-7; 10 bases are a match to TRBD1. The CDR3 has 17 amino acids. V lost 5 bases, J lost 1 base, and 11 bases stayed unmatched. The CDR3 loop reads CASSRQIGTGVSYEQYF. For the CDR3, the DNA is TGTGCCAGCAGTCGACAGATAGGGACAGGGGTGTCCTACGAGCAGTACTTC.

V gene TRBV15 combines with J gene TRBJ2-1, with 8 bases that match TRBD1. With 8 bases clipped from V and 11 bases from J, the junction kept 8 bases outside the gene matches. The CDR3 loop spans 12 amino acids. Germline CDR1 LNHNV, CDR2 YYDKDF (reference sequence). CDR3 in DNA: TGTGCCACCGGACAGGGCGAGCCAAAGCAGTTCTTC. Its translation is CATGQGEPKQFF.

The J gene is TRBJ2-1, the V gene TRBV5-1; 9 bases map to TRBD1. The tail of the sequence fits TRBJ2-7 better, so the J call may be wrong. Per the germline V gene, CDR1 is SGHRS and CDR2 is YFSETQ. The CDR3 is 15 residues long. CDR3 residues: CASSRTGTGNYEQYF. CDR3 sequence (DNA): TGCGCCAGCAGCCGAACCGGGACAGGGAACTACGAGCAGTACTTC.

The chain couples TRBV20-1 to TRBJ1-2, with 7 nucleotides matching TRBD1. The trim removed 6 bases at V and 3 bases at J, leaving 10 bases unmatched. CDR3 size: 14 residues. Germline-derived CDR1 and CDR2 are DFQATT and SNEGSKA (reference sequence). CDR3 bases: TGCAGTGCCGACAGGGCCTTATGGGACTATGGCTACACCTTC. The encoded protein is CSADRALWDYGYTF.

The chain combines TRBV6-2 or TRBV6-3 with TRBJ2-3; TRBD2 is a possible D gene (6 bases). Between the trimmed V and J ends, which lost 7 bases and 14 bases, there was a span of 22 bases. The CDR3 extends over 13 amino acids. CDR1 and CDR2 (germline): MNHEY, SVGEGT. The CDR3 sequence: CASTNRGGGYAYF. CDR3 bases: TGTGCCAGCACAAACCGGGGAGGAGGATACGCGTATTTT.

The V and J genes are TRBV7-8 and TRBJ2-7, with D unresolved. Trimming took 1 base from V and 2 from J, leaving 12 bases between them. The germline gives CDR1 SGHVS, CDR2 FQNEAQ. This CDR3 has 15 amino acids. The DNA for the CDR3 is TGTGCCAGCAGCTTAGAGCATTTCACTCCCTACGAGCAGTACTTC. This translates into CASSLEHFTPYEQYF.

The genes are TRBV29-1 and TRBJ2-1; no definite D call. The J call may not be correct, given that the DNA end is closer to TRBJ2-7. The CDR3 sequence is 14 residues long. Germline assignment: CDR1 SQVTM and CDR2 ANQGSEA. The CDR3: CSVRIPSSYNEQYF. DNA of the CDR3: TGCAGCGTCCGGATCCCGAGCTCCTACAATGAGCAGTACTTC.

The gene calls are TRBV6-1 and TRBJ2-6; a possible D gene is TRBD1 (6 bases). This CDR3 region has 13 residues. Germline CDR1 reads MNHNS; CDR2 reads SASEGT. V was shortened by 7 bases and J by 7 bases, with 11 bases between the two germline ends. The CDR3 sequence is CASTAGTANVLTF. The CDR3 coding sequence is TGTGCCAGCACCGCCGGGACAGCCAACGTCCTGACTTTC.

This clonotype occurred a few times. The chain uses TRBV11-2 and TRBJ2-7; D gene ambiguous. Germline loops: CDR1 SGHAT, CDR2 FQNNGV. The germline V and J ends were trimmed by 1 base and 5 bases, with 6 bases remaining between them. This CDR3 comprises 12 residues. CDR3 DNA: TGTGCCAGCAGCTTAGTAGTCCACGAGCAGTACTTC. Translation: CASSLVVHEQYF.

This clonotype appeared a few times. The chain carries TRBV7-3 and TRBJ1-2, with 7 bases aligning to TRBD1. From germline, CDR1 is SGHTA and CDR2 FQGTGA. The CDR3 extends over 14 amino acids. V lost 4 bases, J lost 4 bases, and 6 bases stayed unmatched. The DNA for the CDR3 is TGTGCCAGCAGCTCCAGGGGGGTTAGCTATGGCTACACCTTC. Encoded protein: CASSSRGVSYGYTF. Full variable domain (missing parts from reference TRBV7-3 and TRBJ1-2): GAGVSQTPSNKVTEKGKYVELRCDPISGHTALYWYRQSLGQGPEFLIYFQGTGAADDSGLPNDRFFAVRPEGSVSTLKIQRTERGDSAVYLCASSSRGVSYGYTFGSGTRLTVV.

V usage is TRBV20-1 and J usage is TRBJ2-1; D may correspond to TRBD1 or TRBD2 (7 bases each). The CDR3 is made up of 16 amino acids. V was clipped by 6 bases and J by 3 bases, with 21 bases between them. From germline, CDR1 is DFQATT and CDR2 SNEGSKA (reference sequence). The CDR3 sequence: CSATRGGLAGYNEQFF. CDR3 in DNA: TGCAGTGCAACCAGGGGGGGGTTAGCGGGCTACAATGAGCAGTTCTTC.

The gene calls are TRBV3-1 and TRBJ2-7, with 14 nucleotides matching TRBD2. CDR1 and CDR2 from the germline V gene are LGHDT and YNNKEL (reference sequence). There are 16 residues in the CDR3. J was trimmed by 7 bases and V by 3 bases; bases with no gene match: 8. The CDR3 bases are TGTGCCAGCAGCCAGCCACCGGGACTAGCGGGAGCTGAGCAGTACTTC. This encodes CASSQPPGLAGAEQYF.

This clonotype was recorded a few times. The chain uses TRBV20-1 and TRBJ2-1; TRBD2 matches 8 bases. V lost 1 base, J lost 6 bases, and 8 bases stayed unmatched. Germline values: CDR1 DFQATT, CDR2 SNEGSKA (reference sequence). The CDR3 has 15 residues. The CDR3, as DNA: TGCAGTGCTAGAGGGGTGAGCGGGGGTTCCAATGAGCAGTTCTTC. It specifies CSARGVSGGSNEQFF.

There are many counts of this clonotype. V usage is TRBV2 and J usage is TRBJ2-5; D gene uncertain. The germline V gene encodes CDR1 SNHLY and CDR2 FYNNEI. The CDR3 runs to 17 residues. The V end was cut by 0 bases, the J end by 5 bases, with 19 bases between. In DNA form, the CDR3 reads TGTGCCAGCAGTGAAGCGGATGGTATGATTACCGGTGAGACCCAGTACTTC. It is translated as CASSEADGMITGETQYF.

The chain recombines TRBV20-1 with TRBJ2-1, with 11 bases aligning to TRBD2. Germline CDR1 DFQATT, CDR2 SNEGSKA (reference sequence). The CDR3 runs 14 residues. The J segment lost 8 bases and the V segment lost 5 bases, leaving 8 bases of the junction unmatched. The CDR3 here is CSASLAGAKDEQFF. The DNA for the CDR3 is TGCAGTGCTTCACTAGCGGGAGCTAAAGATGAGCAGTTCTTC.

The V and J genes are TRBV5-6 and TRBJ2-7; TRBD2 agrees at 9 bases. The ends lost 4 bases at V and 2 bases at J; junction bases unmatched: 10. Germline V gives CDR1 SGHDT, CDR2 YYEEEE. The CDR3 consists of 16 residues. DNA for the CDR3: TGTGCCAGCAGCCCGATAGCGGGAGAGAAACCCTACGAGCAGTACTTC. It codes for CASSPIAGEKPYEQYF. The variable domain in full, completed from reference TRBV5-6 and TRBJ2-7, reads DAGVTQSPTHLIKTRGQQVTLRCSPKSGHDTVSWYQQALGQGPQFIFQYYEEEERQRGNFPDRFSGHQFPNYSSELNVNALLLGDSALYLCASSPIAGEKPYEQYFGPGTRLTVT.

The rearrangement links TRBV5-1 to TRBJ2-1; possible D gene TRBD2, 6 bases. The closer fit of TRBJ2-7 to the DNA end suggests the J call may be wrong. Germline V gives CDR1 SGHRS, CDR2 YFSETQ. This CDR3 has 14 residues. CDR3 bases: TGCGCCAGTGCTGCGGAGGGGACCTACAATGAGCAGTACTTC. Protein: CASAAEGTYNEQYF.

There are a few counts of this clonotype. CDR3 in amino acids: CASSLEALSSSYEQYF. CDR3 nucleotide sequence: TGTGCCAGCAGCTTAGAGGCCCTATCTAGCTCCTACGAGCAGTACTTC. The rearrangement uses TRBV13 and TRBJ2-7; no clear D gene. Germline V lookup: CDR1 PRHDT, CDR2 FYEKMQ (reference sequence). This CDR3 contains 16 residues. V dropped 1 base and J dropped 0 bases, with 13 bases sitting between them.

V usage is TRBV15 and J usage is TRBJ2-7; TRBD1 agrees at 12 bases. Trimming cost V 5 bases and J 8 bases; bases outside gene matches: 10. CDR1 and CDR2 (germline): LNHNV, YYDKDF (reference sequence). The CDR3 consists of 15 residues. CDR3 coding DNA: TGTGCCACCAGCGGATCCGGGACAGGGGGCTCGAAGCAGTACTTC. Translated, it gives CATSGSGTGGSKQYF.

V is TRBV28 and J is TRBJ1-2; weak D call: TRBD1 (5 bases). In germline, CDR1 is MDHEN, CDR2 SYDVKM. The CDR3 has 11 amino acids. V gave up 6 bases and J gave up 8 bases, with 10 bases separating them. CDR3 coding DNA: TGTGCCAGCAGGGGAGACAGCGGCTACACCTTC. Its translation is CASRGDSGYTF.

The chain uses TRBV7-2 and TRBJ2-3, with a possible D match to TRBD2 (5 bases). Trimming stripped 4 bases from V and 4 bases from J, with 15 bases between. This CDR3 has 15 residues. The V gene's germline CDR1 is SGHTA and CDR2 FQGNSA. The CDR3 loop is CASSSGGVGADTQYF. CDR3 bases: TGTGCCAGCAGCTCCGGCGGCGTCGGGGCAGATACGCAGTATTTT.

The table lists this clonotype with a few counts. The chain employs TRBV28 and TRBJ2-6; the D is unclear. With 7 bases removed from V and 3 bases from J, the gap between germline ends came to 4 bases. This CDR3 comprises 12 residues. Germline values: CDR1 MDHEN, CDR2 SYDVKM. The CDR3 DNA reads as TGTGCCAGCAACGGTGGGGCCAACGTCCTGACTTTC. It translates to CASNGGANVLTF. The full variable domain, with the rest looked up from reference TRBV28 and TRBJ2-6, is DVKVTQSSRYLVKRTGEKVFLECVQDMDHENMFWYRQDPGLGLRLIYFSYDVKMKEKGDIPEGYSVSREKKERFSLILESASTNQTSMYLCASNGGANVLTFGAGSRLTVL.

This clonotype was seen a handful of times. The chain combines TRBV6-1 with TRBJ1-4; D unresolved. This CDR3 region has 12 residues. V lost 6 bases, J lost 8 bases, and 10 bases lay in between. Germline loops: CDR1 MNHNS, CDR2 SASEGT. The CDR3 region is CASSLLPEKLFF. DNA for the CDR3: TGTGCCAGCAGCCTTCTTCCGGAAAAACTGTTTTTT.

The V call is TRBV20-1, the J call TRBJ2-5; either TRBD1 or TRBD2 may supply D (5 bases each). The J call may be in error: the DNA end matches TRBJ2-7 better. The length of the CDR3 is 15 residues. Germline V gene sequence: CDR1 DFQATT, CDR2 SNEGSKA (reference sequence). The DNA for the CDR3 is TGCAGTGCTAGCCCCGAGGGGATGAGCTCCTACGAGCAGTACTTC. Translating gives CSASPEGMSSYEQYF.

This rearrangement joins TRBV15 to TRBJ2-1; 12 bases are a match to TRBD2. The CDR3 totals 16 residues. Trimming cost V 3 bases and J 0 bases; bases outside gene matches: 0. Germline CDR1 and CDR2: LNHNV and YYDKDF (reference sequence). CDR3 in DNA: TGTGCCACCAGCAGGGGACTAGCGGGCTCCTACAATGAGCAGTTCTTC. It translates to CATSRGLAGSYNEQFF.